The 16 T cell receptor beta chains below all came from one sample that was sequenced in a study of metastatic and nonmetastatic thyroid tumors. TCRdb used MiXCR to call clones anew from the PCR reads. In the table there are tens of thousands of clones, around 15% of which are singletons. Thyroid surgery was performed in patients who had received no treatment beforehand. What was sequenced was blood. The receptor set was obtained from a female donor with papillary thyroid cancer or a benign thyroid nodule (not recorded which). Some clones in this sample may be carry-over from other donors' samples.

This clone is labeled as medium-sized. Other DNA sequences from this sample encode an identical CDR3 as well. V and J are TRBV6-1 and TRBJ2-7; possibly TRBD1 for D (6 bases). The CDR3 covers 15 residues. V was trimmed by 1 base and J by 4 bases, leaving 14 bases between them. The germline V gene has CDR1 MNHNS and CDR2 SASEGT. Here the CDR3 DNA reads TGTGCCAGCAGTGAAGGGCAGGGGACCCTATACGAGCAGTACTTC. It specifies CASSEGQGTLYEQYF.

By share, this clone counts as medium-sized (0.01 to 0.1%). This chain connects TRBV24-1 to TRBJ2-7, with 7 nucleotides matching TRBD2. V dropped 7 bases and J dropped 1; count of bases not matched to a gene: 9. The V gene's germline CDR1 is KGHDR and CDR2 SFDVKD. The CDR3 length is 15 residues. CDR3 nucleotides: TGTGCCACCAGCGTCGGGCGGGGGAGGTCCTACGAGCAGTACTTC. It translates to CATSVGRGRSYEQYF.

The table lists this clone with a few counts. The V and J genes are TRBV28 and TRBJ2-5; D gene unclear. Trimming shortened V by 5 bases and J by 5 bases, and 18 bases separated the two germline ends. Germline CDR1 and CDR2: MDHEN and SYDVKM. The CDR3 covers 15 residues. The CDR3 DNA is TGTGCCAGCAGTGGGCGTATTAGGGATCCGGAGACCCAGTACTTC. Translated: CASSGRIRDPETQYF.

This clone was observed many times. V and J are TRBV3-1 and TRBJ1-2; the D gene is possibly TRBD1 (6 bases). V was trimmed by 0 bases and J by 3 bases, leaving 11 bases between them. Germline V gives CDR1 LGHDT, CDR2 YNNKEL (reference sequence). CDR3 length: 15 residues. CDR3 sequence reads: CASSQDQNRDYGYTF. In DNA form, the CDR3 reads TGTGCCAGCAGCCAAGATCAGAACAGGGACTATGGCTACACCTTC.

This clone was observed a single time. Germline is not matched at one junction end, which may reflect a read error. The chain recombines TRBV5-1 with TRBJ1-1; D unresolved. Looked up from germline, CDR1 is SGHRS and CDR2 is YFSETQ. The CDR3 is 13 amino acids. CDR3 region: CASIFGLNTDAFF. The DNA of the CDR3 is TGCGCCAGCATCTTCGGACTAAACACTGACGCTTTCTTT. The full variable domain, its missing parts supplied by reference TRBV5-1 and TRBJ1-1, is KAGVTQTPRYLIKTRGQQVTLSCSPISGHRSVSWYQQTPGQGLQFLFEYFSETQRNKGNFPGRFSGRQFSNSRSEMNVSTLELGDSALYLCASIFGLNTDAFFGQGTRLTVV.

This clone was observed many times. This chain connects TRBV5-1 to TRBJ2-7; a weak D match, TRBD1 (5 bases). Trimming stripped 0 bases from V and 4 bases from J, with 11 bases between. CDR3 length: 14 residues. The germline V gene encodes CDR1 SGHRS and CDR2 YFSETQ. Here the CDR3 reads CASSLGQGLYEQYF. CDR3 sequence (DNA): TGCGCCAGCAGCTTGGGGCAGGGATTGTACGAGCAGTACTTC.

The gene calls are TRBV29-1 and TRBJ2-1; 12 positions match TRBD2. With V trimmed by 1 base and J by 1 base, 5 bases remained unmatched. Germline values: CDR1 SQVTM, CDR2 ANQGSEA. The CDR3 sequence is 17 residues long. The chain's CDR3 is CSVEGLAGDRSYNEQFF. The CDR3 DNA sequence: TGCAGCGTTGAAGGACTAGCGGGAGATAGGTCCTACAATGAGCAGTTCTTC.

This clone is labeled as medium-sized. The chain joins TRBV27 to TRBJ2-1; D unclear. The V and J ends lost 3 bases and 0 bases respectively, with 6 bases between them. The CDR3 covers 14 residues. Germline CDR1 is MNHEY and CDR2 is SMNVEV (reference sequence). CDR3 protein: CASSFPSSYNEQFF. CDR3 coding DNA: TGTGCCAGCAGTTTTCCGAGCTCCTACAATGAGCAGTTCTTC.

By sample fraction, this clone is medium-sized. The rearrangement joins TRBV6-1 to TRBJ2-7; D might be TRBD1 (6 bases). Germline assignment: CDR1 MNHNS and CDR2 SASEGT. V gave up 4 bases and J gave up 2 bases, with 15 bases separating them. The CDR3 consists of 15 residues. The CDR3 coding sequence is TGTGCCAGCAGTGTAGGACAGCTAAGTACCTACGAGCAGTACTTC. Amino acids: CASSVGQLSTYEQYF.

The sample holds a few counts of this clone. The chain recombines TRBV20-1 with TRBJ2-3, with TRBD2 matching 11 bases. The CDR3 totals 15 residues. V was pared by 6 bases and J by 2 bases, with 7 bases of the junction left unmatched. Per germline, CDR1 DFQATT and CDR2 SNEGSKA (reference sequence). In DNA, the CDR3 is TGCAGTGCACCGGGACTAGCGGACCTCACAGATACGCAGTATTTT. Its protein is CSAPGLADLTDTQYF.

As concerns this clone: Relative to the germline gene, one junction end is altered; a read error may explain this. This sample includes further DNA sequences coding for the same CDR3. J is TRBJ1-4 and V is TRBV28; a weak D match, TRBD1 (5 bases). This CDR3 is built from 15 residues. Germline lookup yields CDR1 MDHEN and CDR2 SYDVKM. The CDR3 DNA follows: TGTGCCAGCAGTTTTGTGACAGAGTTTAATGAAAAACTGTTCTTT. Amino acid sequence: CASSFVTEFNEKLFF.

This clone is termed medium-sized. The rearrangement links TRBV12-3 or TRBV12-4 to TRBJ1-3; 7 bases are a match to TRBD1. The CDR3 is 15 residues long. With 4 bases clipped from V and 4 bases from J, the junction kept 7 bases outside the gene matches. DNA for the CDR3: TGTGCCAGCAGTTGGACTAGGGGGCGAGGAAACACCATATATTTT. Residues: CASSWTRGRGNTIYF.

This clone came up a few times. The V and J genes are TRBV13 and TRBJ2-5; no clear D gene. Between the trimmed V and J ends, which lost 5 bases and 2 bases, there was a span of 18 bases. CDR3 length: 16 amino acids. Germline assignment: CDR1 PRHDT and CDR2 FYEKMQ (reference sequence). The CDR3 coding sequence is TGTGCCAGCAGCCCGGTCCTATCAGATGGACAAGAGACCCAGTACTTC. It codes for CASSPVLSDGQETQYF.

The sample holds many counts of this clone. V gene TRBV5-4 combines with J gene TRBJ1-6; D uncertain. Germline V lookup: CDR1 SGHNT, CDR2 YYREEE (reference sequence). V shed 4 bases and J shed 10 bases, with 9 bases lying between them. The CDR3 contains 12 residues. CDR3: CASSKDWSPLHF. CDR3 nucleotides: TGTGCCAGCAGCAAAGACTGGTCACCCCTCCACTTT.

V gene TRBV6-1 combines with J gene TRBJ1-6; D is unresolved. The germline CDR1 and CDR2 sequences are MNHNS and SASEGT. There are 13 residues in the CDR3. Trimming shortened V by 3 bases and J by 8 bases, and 8 bases separated the two germline ends. DNA for the CDR3: TGTGCCAGCAGTGAGGGCGTTCATTCACCCCTCCACTTT. Protein: CASSEGVHSPLHF.

This clone was observed a handful of times. The chain has TRBV28 and TRBJ2-7; 10 nucleotides agree with TRBD2. V was clipped by 1 base and J by 2 bases; unmatched bases: 2. CDR1 is MDHEN, CDR2 SYDVKM, per germline. This CDR3 has 15 residues. CDR3 in DNA: TGTGCCAGCAGTTTATTAGCGGGAGGACCCTACGAGCAGTACTTC. It encodes CASSLLAGGPYEQYF. The whole variable domain, filled in from reference TRBV28 and TRBJ2-7, reads DVKVTQSSRYLVKRTGEKVFLECVQDMDHENMFWYRQDPGLGLRLIYFSYDVKMKEKGDIPEGYSVSREKKERFSLILESASTNQTSMYLCASSLLAGGPYEQYFGPGTRLTVT.